These 29 T cell receptor beta chains originate from one sample sequenced in a study of vaccination effects on CD4 cells after COVID-19. Investigators separated out CD4+ T cells once less than 11 days of culture had passed. Only in-frame clones appear in the TCRdb table, and some are missing; sequencing was by immunoSEQ multiplex PCR. The sample lists around 56,000 clones, about 83% seen once, with roughly 3.2% in the top ten. Their antigen targets remain unknown. Sequencing used CD4+ T cells from PBMCs cultured without peptide, obtained before COVID-19 vaccination. All receptors derive from a human donor who received a COVID-19 vaccine.

This chain connects TRBV19 to TRBJ2-3; the D is unclear. CDR1 is LNHDA and CDR2 is SQIVND in the germline V gene (reference sequence). The V and J ends lost 0 bases and 7 bases respectively, with 5 bases between them. The CDR3 runs 12 residues. The CDR3, as DNA: TGTGCCAGTAGTATAGAGGGTTATACGCAGTATTTT. This codes for CASSIEGYTQYF.

The chain recombines TRBV7-3 with TRBJ2-2; D may be TRBD1 or TRBD2 (5 bases each). Trimming removed 2 bases from V and 0 bases from J, with 13 bases in between. Germline V lookup: CDR1 SGHTA, CDR2 FQGTGA. The length of the CDR3 is 17 residues. The CDR3 spells CASSLGSRGPNTGELFF. DNA for the CDR3: TGTGCCAGCAGCTTAGGGTCACGGGGCCCGAACACCGGGGAGCTGTTTTTT.

This chain joins TRBV10-2 and TRBJ2-1; unclear D gene. The CDR3 contains 11 residues. The V gene's germline CDR1 is WSHSY and CDR2 SAAADI. Trimming left V 8 bases short and J 6 bases short, with 8 bases between. The DNA for the CDR3 is TGCGCCAGCGGACGGAGCAATGAGCAGTTCTTC. Its protein product is CASGRSNEQFF.

This clone has just a few counts. The J gene is TRBJ1-6, the V gene TRBV12-3 or TRBV12-4, with D perhaps matching TRBD1 (5 bases). There are 12 residues in the CDR3. The V end was cut by 5 bases, the J end by 11 bases, with 10 bases between. CDR3 amino acids: CASSPGYTPLHF. The CDR3 nucleotides read TGTGCCAGCAGTCCAGGGTACACACCCCTCCACTTT.

CDR3 in amino acids: CASSEKGGWSTDTQYF. Here the CDR3 DNA reads TGCGCCAGCAGTGAGAAGGGAGGGTGGAGCACAGATACGCAGTATTTT. The chain carries TRBV10-2 and TRBJ2-3; 7 nucleotides line up with TRBD2. Losses at the gene ends were 2 bases for V and 0 bases for J; bases not matched to a gene: 5. This CDR3 has 16 residues. Germline CDR1 and CDR2: WSHSY and SAAADI.

This clone was seen a handful of times. V gene TRBV3-1 (or the pseudogene TRBV3-2) combines with J gene TRBJ1-2; no reliable D call. Looked up from germline, CDR1 is LGHDT and CDR2 is YNNKEL (reference sequence). The germline V and J ends were trimmed by 1 base and 8 bases, with 8 bases remaining between them. The CDR3 totals 12 residues. This CDR3 is CASSQAVGGYTF. CDR3 DNA: TGTGCCAGCAGCCAAGCAGTCGGGGGCTACACCTTC.

The rearrangement links TRBV30 to TRBJ1-5; unclear D gene. Germline CDR1 reads GTSNPN; CDR2 reads SVGIG (reference sequence). The V end was cut by 2 bases, the J end by 6 bases, with 11 bases between. CDR3 length equals 13 residues. CDR3 nucleotides: TGTGCCTGGAGTAGGTTGTCTGGTCAGCCCCAGCATTTT. Translation: CAWSRLSGQPQHF.

This sequence joins TRBV5-1 and TRBJ2-3; no clear D. This CDR3 is 12 amino acids long. V lost 4 bases to trimming and J lost 6 bases, with 9 bases between them. Looked up from germline, CDR1 is SGHRS and CDR2 is YFSETQ. CDR3 in DNA: TGCGCCAGCAGCCCTCCTGGGGATACGCAGTATTTT. It encodes CASSPPGDTQYF.

The gene calls are TRBV6-1 and TRBJ2-1, with TRBD2 matching 8 bases. V gave up 3 bases and J gave up 5 bases; unmatched junction bases: 6. This CDR3 is built from 15 residues. Germline V gene lookup returns CDR1 MNHNS and CDR2 SASEGT. CDR3 DNA: TGTGCCAGCAGTGACGGGACTAGGAGCCACAATGAGCAGTTCTTC. This encodes CASSDGTRSHNEQFF.

The chain recombines TRBV2 with TRBJ1-4, with a weak D call TRBD1 (6 bases). The germline V gene has CDR1 SNHLY and CDR2 FYNNEI. The length of the CDR3 is 14 residues. Trimming pared 11 bases from V and 4 bases from J, leaving 17 bases between. CDR3 bases: TGTGCCGCAATGAGGGGGACGGTTAATGAAAAACTGTTTTTT. It codes for CAAMRGTVNEKLFF.

This clone was counted once. The chain has TRBV6-5 and TRBJ2-5; D remains unclear. The germline V and J ends were trimmed by 5 bases and 5 bases, with 9 bases remaining between them. The CDR3 runs to 12 residues. Germline CDR1 is MNHEY and CDR2 is SVGAGI. The CDR3 sequence is CASSTAAETQYF. Written as DNA, the CDR3 is TGTGCCAGCAGTACCGCCGCGGAGACCCAGTACTTC.

This sequence joins TRBV18 and TRBJ2-1, with a possible D match to TRBD1 (5 bases). Germline V gene lookup returns CDR1 KGHSH and CDR2 LQKENI. The CDR3 loop spans 13 amino acids. V lost 1 base, J lost 9 bases, and 10 bases lay in between. The DNA for the CDR3 is TGTGCCAGCTCACCACAAGGGGATACTGAGCAGTTCTTC. It translates to CASSPQGDTEQFF.

The rearrangement joins TRBV6-5 to TRBJ2-2, with D perhaps being TRBD1 or TRBD2 (5 bases each). Germline V gives CDR1 MNHEY, CDR2 SVGAGI. Trimming took off 6 bases at V and 4 bases at J, with 15 bases between the two ends. The CDR3 covers 15 residues. CDR3 nucleotide sequence: TGTGCCAGCAGCACCCACGGGACGGGCACCGGGGAGCTGTTTTTT. This translates into CASSTHGTGTGELFF.

The chain uses TRBV7-3 and TRBJ2-3, with 9 bases fitting TRBD2. CDR1 SGHTA and CDR2 FQGTGA come from the germline V gene. The CDR3 is 17 residues long. J lost 4 bases, V lost 1 base, and 9 bases had no gene match. The CDR3 sequence is CASSLIAGGGAADTQYF. DNA of the CDR3: TGTGCCAGCAGCTTAATAGCCGGCGGGGGGGCCGCAGATACGCAGTATTTT.

This clone was picked up one time. This sequence joins TRBV19 and TRBJ2-7; 7 bases are shared with TRBD1. The CDR3 runs to 14 residues. Germline assignment: CDR1 LNHDA and CDR2 SQIVND (reference sequence). Trimming removed 5 bases from V and 0 bases from J; junction bases left unmatched: 4. The CDR3 nucleotides read TGTGCCAGTAGTGCTACAGGGGACTCCTACGAGCAGTACGTC. This encodes CASSATGDSYEQYV.

V usage is TRBV24-1 and J usage is TRBJ2-6; 7 nucleotides match TRBD1. Unmatched junction bases numbered 8, after V lost 3 bases and J lost 4 bases. Looked up from germline, CDR1 is KGHDR and CDR2 is SFDVKD. CDR3 length equals 17 residues. DNA for the CDR3: TGTGCCACCAGTGATCCCCGACAGGGAACCGGGGCCAACGTCCTGACTTTC. This translates into CATSDPRQGTGANVLTF.

V is TRBV9 and J is TRBJ1-2; D gene uncertain. CDR3 size: 12 residues. The germline V and J ends were trimmed by 0 bases and 3 bases, with 3 bases remaining between them. Germline values: CDR1 SGDLS, CDR2 YYNGEE. Written as DNA, the CDR3 is TGTGCCAGCAGCGTAGGGGACTATGGCTACACCTTC. It translates to CASSVGDYGYTF.

The chain couples TRBV9 to TRBJ1-2, with unresolved D. The length of the CDR3 is 13 residues. The ends were cut back, 0 bases at V and 4 bases at J, with 7 bases in the middle. Per germline, CDR1 SGDLS and CDR2 YYNGEE. CDR3 in DNA: TGTGCCAGCAGCGTAGACGGGGTCTATGGCTACACCTTC. Protein product: CASSVDGVYGYTF.

The rearrangement uses TRBV25-1 and TRBJ1-1, with a possible D match to TRBD1 (5 bases). Trimming took 1 base from V and 6 from J, leaving 12 bases between them. Germline V gene data show CDR1 as MGHDK and CDR2 as SYGVNS. This CDR3 has 14 amino acids. The CDR3 region is CASSESRVVAEAFF. DNA for the CDR3: TGTGCCAGCAGTGAATCCAGGGTTGTCGCTGAAGCTTTCTTT.

This clone was seen a few times. The gene calls are TRBV20-1 and TRBJ2-2, with D possibly matching TRBD2 (5 bases). Trimming removed 3 bases at V and 4 bases at J, with 9 bases between. The CDR3 totals 13 residues. Germline values: CDR1 DFQATT, CDR2 SNEGSKA (reference sequence). CDR3 loop: CSASSGLTGELFF. The CDR3 coding sequence is TGCAGTGCTAGTTCCGGACTCACCGGGGAGCTGTTTTTT.

The chain couples TRBV18 to TRBJ2-1; D may be TRBD1 or TRBD2 (6 bases each). V was cut by 1 base and J by 7 bases, with 26 bases left in between. CDR3 length equals 19 residues. CDR1 and CDR2 from the germline V gene are KGHSH and LQKENI. CDR3 loop: CASSPLMGPSIGGRNEQFF. The CDR3 DNA sequence: TGTGCCAGCTCACCACTAATGGGTCCTTCTATCGGGGGCAGGAATGAGCAGTTCTTC.

The V call is TRBV4-1, the J call TRBJ2-1; 10 positions match TRBD2. J gave up 5 bases and V 4 bases, and 8 bases lay outside the gene matches. CDR1 is MGHRA and CDR2 is YSYEKL in the germline V gene. The CDR3 consists of 16 residues. As DNA, the CDR3 is TGCGCCAGCAGCCGAGGGGGGCTAGCGGGGGACAATGAGCAGTTCTTC. It translates to CASSRGGLAGDNEQFF.

J is TRBJ1-1 and V is TRBV5-1; D call uncertain. V gave up 1 base and J gave up 0 bases, with 7 bases separating them. CDR3 size: 14 residues. Germline-derived CDR1 and CDR2 are SGHRS and YFSETQ. CDR3 in amino acids: CASSLLPLNTEAFF. For the CDR3, the DNA is TGCGCCAGCAGCTTGTTGCCGTTGAACACTGAAGCTTTCTTT.

V gene TRBV19 combines with J gene TRBJ1-4; D might be TRBD1 (5 bases). From germline, CDR1 is LNHDA and CDR2 SQIVND (reference sequence). The CDR3 totals 13 residues. Trimming stripped 8 bases from V and 4 bases from J, with 11 bases between. CDR3 amino acids: CASHGTFNEKLFF. The CDR3 nucleotides are TGTGCCAGTCACGGGACTTTTAATGAAAAACTGTTTTTT.

The table lists this clone with a count of one. The rearrangement links TRBV20-1 to TRBJ1-2; 7 bases align to TRBD1. V trimming: 3 bases; J trimming: 6 bases; junction bases outside the gene matches: 4. There are 12 residues in the CDR3. CDR1 is DFQATT, CDR2 SNEGSKA, per germline (reference sequence). CDR3: CSASRQGDGYTF. CDR3 DNA sequence: TGCAGTGCTAGTCGACAGGGCGATGGCTACACCTTC.

The genes are TRBV6-2 or TRBV6-3 and TRBJ2-2; TRBD1 agrees at 8 bases. V was pared by 0 bases and J by 5 bases, with 2 bases of the junction left unmatched. Germline V gene data show CDR1 as MNHEY and CDR2 as SVGEGT. The CDR3 consists of 15 residues. CDR3 sequence reads: CASSYSYRGTGELFF. The CDR3 coding sequence is TGTGCCAGCAGTTACTCGTACAGGGGGACCGGGGAGCTGTTTTTT.

V gene TRBV14 combines with J gene TRBJ1-2; D perhaps matches TRBD1 (5 bases). The CDR3 covers 13 residues. Germline V gene lookup returns CDR1 SGHDN and CDR2 FVKESK. Between the trimmed V and J ends, which lost 3 bases and 7 bases, there was a span of 12 bases. Written as DNA, the CDR3 is TGTGCCAGCAGCCACGGATTCCAGGGTGGCTACACCTTC. Amino acid sequence: CASSHGFQGGYTF.

This clone showed up just once. The rearrangement links TRBV5-6 to TRBJ2-3, with D perhaps TRBD1 or TRBD2 (5 bases each). V lost 1 base and J 5 bases, leaving 17 bases between the germline ends. CDR3 length equals 16 residues. Germline V CDR1 and CDR2: SGHDT, YYEEEE. CDR3 coding DNA: TGTGCCAGCAGCTTGTATAGGCAGGGCGAGGGAGATACGCAGTATTTT. Translating gives CASSLYRQGEGDTQYF.

V is TRBV4-2 and J is TRBJ2-5; 11 bases map to TRBD2. V dropped 0 bases and J dropped 5; count of bases not matched to a gene: 11. The CDR3 consists of 18 residues. Germline CDR1 and CDR2: LGHNA and YNFKEQ. The CDR3 nucleotides read TGTGCCAGCAGCCAAGATTGGGCTAGCGGGGGGCCCCGGGAGACCCAGTACTTC. It specifies CASSQDWASGGPRETQYF.